Sequencing of this T cell receptor (beta chain) was carried out in a study of T cell repertoires in cytomegalovirus infection. Study-wide context: Indications of both CMV infection and matching HLA type were provided by public TCR beta signatures. General study points: Clonotype analysis showed dominance of the ex vivo response by HLA-C-restricted CMV-specific TCR beta clonotypes. Pooled public TCR beta family frequency picked out CMV carriers with the relevant HLA.

TCRdb recomputed calls from the reads with MiXCR, one row per CDR3 protein. The sample lists 650,000 to 900,000 distinct CDR3 sequences; under 35% were seen once. About this clonotype itself: Its antigen remains unidentified.

This CDR3 has 16 residues. The germline gives CDR1 SEHNR, CDR2 FQNEAQ (reference sequence). Trimming stripped 6 bases from V and 6 bases from J, with 20 bases between. This material consisted of cultured CD8+ T cells from PBMCs, taken from culture after CMV antigen stimulation. The chain carries TRBV7-9 and TRBJ2-2; D is unresolved. The TCR was taken from a human donor in good health (CMV status not recorded). Some clones in this sample may be carry-over from other donors' samples. The CDR3 DNA reads as TGTGCCAGCAGAGTCTCAGGCACCCCGAGGTCCGGGGAGCTGTTTTTT. Translation gives CASRVSGTPRSGELFF.